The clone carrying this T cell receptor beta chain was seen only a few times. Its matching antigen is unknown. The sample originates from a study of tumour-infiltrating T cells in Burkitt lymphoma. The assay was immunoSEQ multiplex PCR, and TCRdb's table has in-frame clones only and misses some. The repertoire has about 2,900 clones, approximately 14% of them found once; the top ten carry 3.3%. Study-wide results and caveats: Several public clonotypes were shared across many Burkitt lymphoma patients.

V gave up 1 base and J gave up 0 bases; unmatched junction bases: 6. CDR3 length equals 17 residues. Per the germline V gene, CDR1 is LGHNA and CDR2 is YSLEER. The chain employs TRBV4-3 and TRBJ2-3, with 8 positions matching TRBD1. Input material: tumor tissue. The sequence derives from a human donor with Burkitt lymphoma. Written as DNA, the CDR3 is TGCGCCAGCAGCCAAGCCCAGGGGGCCTCTAGCACAGATACGCAGTATTTT. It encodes CASSQAQGASSTDTQYF.